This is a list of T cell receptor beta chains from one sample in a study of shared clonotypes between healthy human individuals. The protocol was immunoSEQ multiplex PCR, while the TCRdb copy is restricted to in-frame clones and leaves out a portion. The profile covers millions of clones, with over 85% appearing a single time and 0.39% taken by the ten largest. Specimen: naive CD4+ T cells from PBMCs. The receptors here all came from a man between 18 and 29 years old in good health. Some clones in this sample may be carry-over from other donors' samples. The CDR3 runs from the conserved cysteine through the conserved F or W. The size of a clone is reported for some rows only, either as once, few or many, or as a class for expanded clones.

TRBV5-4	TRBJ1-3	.	CASSPSTTPGNTIYF
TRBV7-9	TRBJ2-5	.	CAGDRIQETQYF
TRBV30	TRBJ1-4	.	CAWSLGRAGFSGNEKLFF
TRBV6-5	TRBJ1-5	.	CASSLNRGNQPQHF
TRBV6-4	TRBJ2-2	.	CASRAGQGFGELFF
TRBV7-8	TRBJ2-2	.	CASSSGTGMTGELFF
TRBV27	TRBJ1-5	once	CASSLGVSQPQHF
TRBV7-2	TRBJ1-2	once	CASSLAGRSIGYTF
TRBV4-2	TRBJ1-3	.	CASSQEAGTNRNTIYF
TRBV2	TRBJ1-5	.	CASSGQGSDQPQHF
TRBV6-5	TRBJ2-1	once	CASRARQGSNEQFF
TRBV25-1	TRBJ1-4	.	CASKKNEKLFF
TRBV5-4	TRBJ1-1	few	CASSSPLLAMAFF